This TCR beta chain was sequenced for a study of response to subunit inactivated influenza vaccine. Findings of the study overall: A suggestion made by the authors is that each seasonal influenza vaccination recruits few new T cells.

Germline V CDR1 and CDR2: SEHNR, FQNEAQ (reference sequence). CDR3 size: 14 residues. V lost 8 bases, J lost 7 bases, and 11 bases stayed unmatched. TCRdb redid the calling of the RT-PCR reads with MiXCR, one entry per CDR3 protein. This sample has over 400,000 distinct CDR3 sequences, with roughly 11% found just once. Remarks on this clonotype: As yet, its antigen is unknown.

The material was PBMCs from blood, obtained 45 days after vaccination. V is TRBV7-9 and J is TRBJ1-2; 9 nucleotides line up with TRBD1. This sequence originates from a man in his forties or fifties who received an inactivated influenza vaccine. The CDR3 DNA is TGTGCCAGCGGTCCGGGACAGGGTTATGTTGGCTACACCTTC. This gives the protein CASGPGQGYVGYTF.